Presented here are 4 T cell receptor beta chains from one specimen sequenced in a study of Ad26.COV2.S vaccination and SARS-CoV-2 variants. The method was immunoSEQ multiplex PCR; TCRdb's version includes in-frame clones alone and lacks a portion of them. In the table there are about 350,000 clones, approximately 90% of which are singletons. Treatment described: 19 received Ad26.COV2.S at low or high dose, single or two shots; 5 received placebo; per-sample allocation not given. Following the first vaccine or placebo injection, samples were taken on day 63. The material sequenced was peripheral blood, taken in a trial of Ad26.COV2.S vaccine versus placebo. The receptors come from a person aged 18-65 years who received the Ad26.COV2.S COVID-19 vaccine or a placebo.

The chain couples TRBV30 to TRBJ1-2; no clear D gene. Per the germline V gene, CDR1 is GTSNPN and CDR2 is SVGIG (reference sequence). The CDR3 loop spans 15 amino acids. The CDR3 protein is CGRVDKKASNYGYTF. CDR3 coding DNA: TGTGGTCGCGTCGATAAGAAGGCATCTAACTATGGCTACACCTTC. Complete variable domain (other parts from reference TRBV30 and TRBJ1-2): SQTIHQWPATLVQPVGSPLSLECTVEGTSNPNLYWYRQAAGRGLQLLFYSVGIGQISSEVPQNLSASRPQDRQFILSSKKLLLSDSGFYLCGRVDKKASNYGYTFGSGTRLTVV.

The chain couples TRBV28 to TRBJ2-7; no clear D. Looked up from germline, CDR1 is MDHEN and CDR2 is SYDVKM. With 8 bases removed from V and 6 bases from J, the gap between germline ends came to 23 bases. The CDR3 is 15 residues long. Here the CDR3 reads CASLDGSALVGEQYF. The CDR3 DNA reads TGTGCCAGCCTGGACGGGTCGGCCTTGGTAGGCGAGCAGTACTTC.

The genes are TRBV7-9 and TRBJ2-2, with 9 bases identical to TRBD2. Trimming removed 6 bases from V and 1 base from J; junction bases left unmatched: 12. The germline V gene encodes CDR1 SEHNR and CDR2 FQNEAQ (reference sequence). CDR3 length: 18 amino acids. The CDR3 DNA reads TGTGCCAGCAGGTCCCCGTTAGCGGGAGTAAAGAACACCGGGGAGCTGTTTTTT. Its protein is CASRSPLAGVKNTGELFF.

V gene TRBV30 combines with J gene TRBJ2-7; no clear D gene. Germline CDR1 and CDR2: GTSNPN and SVGIG (reference sequence). Trimming removed 2 bases from V and 2 bases from J, with 13 bases in between. The CDR3 runs to 14 residues. CDR3 bases: TGTGCCTGGAGTTTAAAGGGTTTTACCTACGAGCAGTACTTC. Amino acids: CAWSLKGFTYEQYF. The whole variable domain, remainder taken from reference TRBV30 and TRBJ2-7, is SQTIHQWPATLVQPVGSPLSLECTVEGTSNPNLYWYRQAAGRGLQLLFYSVGIGQISSEVPQNLSASRPQDRQFILSSKKLLLSDSGFYLCAWSLKGFTYEQYFGPGTRLTVT.